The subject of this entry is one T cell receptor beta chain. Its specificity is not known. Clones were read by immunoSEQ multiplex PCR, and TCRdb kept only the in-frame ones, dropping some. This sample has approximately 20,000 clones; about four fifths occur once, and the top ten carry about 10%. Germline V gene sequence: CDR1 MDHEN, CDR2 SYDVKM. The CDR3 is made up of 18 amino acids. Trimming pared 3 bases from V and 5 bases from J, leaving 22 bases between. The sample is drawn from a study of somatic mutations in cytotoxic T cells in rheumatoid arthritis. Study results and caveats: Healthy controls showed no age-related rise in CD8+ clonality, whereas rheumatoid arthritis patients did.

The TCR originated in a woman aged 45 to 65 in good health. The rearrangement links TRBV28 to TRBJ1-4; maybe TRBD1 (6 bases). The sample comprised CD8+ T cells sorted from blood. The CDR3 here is CASSFGGSSGQMNEKLFF. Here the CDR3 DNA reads TGTGCCAGCAGTTTTGGGGGCAGTTCCGGACAGATGAATGAAAAACTGTTTTTT.